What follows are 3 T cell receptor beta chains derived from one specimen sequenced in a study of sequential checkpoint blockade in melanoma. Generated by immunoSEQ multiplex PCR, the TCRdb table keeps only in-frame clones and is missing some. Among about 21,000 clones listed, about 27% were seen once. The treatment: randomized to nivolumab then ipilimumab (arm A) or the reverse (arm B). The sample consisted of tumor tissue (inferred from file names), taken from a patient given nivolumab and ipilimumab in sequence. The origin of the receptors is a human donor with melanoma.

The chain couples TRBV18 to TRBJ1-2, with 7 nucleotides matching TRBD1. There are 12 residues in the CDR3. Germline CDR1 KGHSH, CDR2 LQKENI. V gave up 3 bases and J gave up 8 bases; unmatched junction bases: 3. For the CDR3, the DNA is TGTGCCAGCTCACCGACAGGGAAAGGCTACACCTTC. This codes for CASSPTGKGYTF.

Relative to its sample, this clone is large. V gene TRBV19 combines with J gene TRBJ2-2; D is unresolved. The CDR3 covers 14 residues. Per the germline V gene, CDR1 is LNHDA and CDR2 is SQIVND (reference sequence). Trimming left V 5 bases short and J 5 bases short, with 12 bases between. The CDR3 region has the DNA TGTGCCAGTAGTGCCGGCATACTTACCGGGGAGCTGTTTTTT. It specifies CASSAGILTGELFF. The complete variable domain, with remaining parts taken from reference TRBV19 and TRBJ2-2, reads DGGITQSPKYLFRKEGQNVTLSCEQNLNHDAMYWYRQDPGQGLRLIYYSQIVNDFQKGDIAEGYSVSREKKESFPLTVTSAQKNPTAFYLCASSAGILTGELFFGEGSRLTVL.

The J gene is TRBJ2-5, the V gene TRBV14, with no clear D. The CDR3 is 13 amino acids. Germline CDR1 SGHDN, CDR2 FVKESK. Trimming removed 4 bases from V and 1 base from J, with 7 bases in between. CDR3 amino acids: CASSPRFQETQYF. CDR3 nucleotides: TGTGCCAGCAGCCCCAGGTTCCAAGAGACCCAGTACTTC.